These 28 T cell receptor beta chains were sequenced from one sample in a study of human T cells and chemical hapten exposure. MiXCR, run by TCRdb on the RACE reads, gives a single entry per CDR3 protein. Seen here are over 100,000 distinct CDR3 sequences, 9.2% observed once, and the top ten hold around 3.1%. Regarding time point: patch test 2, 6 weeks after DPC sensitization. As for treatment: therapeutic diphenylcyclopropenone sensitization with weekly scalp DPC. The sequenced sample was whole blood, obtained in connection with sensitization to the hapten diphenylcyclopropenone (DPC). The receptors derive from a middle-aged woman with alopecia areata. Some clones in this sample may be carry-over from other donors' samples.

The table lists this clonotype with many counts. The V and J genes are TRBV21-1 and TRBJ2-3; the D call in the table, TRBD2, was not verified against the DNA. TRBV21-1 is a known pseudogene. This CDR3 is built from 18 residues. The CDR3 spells CASSKAPPQRGSTDTQYF. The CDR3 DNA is TGTGCCAGCAGCAAAGCTCCGCCGCAGCGGGGCTCCACAGATACGCAGTATTTT.

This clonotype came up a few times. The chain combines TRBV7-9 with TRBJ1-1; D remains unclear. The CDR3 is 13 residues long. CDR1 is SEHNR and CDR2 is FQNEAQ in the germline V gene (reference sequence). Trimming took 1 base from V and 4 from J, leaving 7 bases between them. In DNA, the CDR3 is TGTGCCAGCAGCTTAGAGGGTTCCACTGAAGCTTTCTTT. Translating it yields CASSLEGSTEAFF.

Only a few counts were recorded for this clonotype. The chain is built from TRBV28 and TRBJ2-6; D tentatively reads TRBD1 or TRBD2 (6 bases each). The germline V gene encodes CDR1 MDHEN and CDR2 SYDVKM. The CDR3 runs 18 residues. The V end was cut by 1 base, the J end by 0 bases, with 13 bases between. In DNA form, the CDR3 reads TGTGCCAGCAGTTTATACCGGGGGACACACTCTGGGGCCAACGTCCTGACTTTC. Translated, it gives CASSLYRGTHSGANVLTF.

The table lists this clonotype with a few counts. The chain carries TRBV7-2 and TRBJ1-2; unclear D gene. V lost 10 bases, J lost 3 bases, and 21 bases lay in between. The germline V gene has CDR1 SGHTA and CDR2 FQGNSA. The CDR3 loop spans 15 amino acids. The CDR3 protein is CATAVSVGEHYGYTF. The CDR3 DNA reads TGTGCCACGGCCGTCTCGGTCGGGGAGCACTATGGCTACACCTTC.

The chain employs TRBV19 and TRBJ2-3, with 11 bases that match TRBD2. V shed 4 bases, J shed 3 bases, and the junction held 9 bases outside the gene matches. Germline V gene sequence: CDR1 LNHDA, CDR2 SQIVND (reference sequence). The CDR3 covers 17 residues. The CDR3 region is CASSKELAGGTTDTQYF. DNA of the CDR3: TGTGCCAGTAGTAAAGAGTTAGCGGGGGGGACGACAGATACGCAGTATTTT.

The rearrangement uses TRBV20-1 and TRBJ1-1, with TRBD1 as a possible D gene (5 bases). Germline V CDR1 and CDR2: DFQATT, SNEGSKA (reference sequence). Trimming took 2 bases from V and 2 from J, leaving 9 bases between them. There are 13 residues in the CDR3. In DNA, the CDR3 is TGCAGTGCTAGATTACAGGTAAACACTGAAGCTTTCTTT. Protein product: CSARLQVNTEAFF.

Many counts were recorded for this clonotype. CDR3 protein: CASRTSSSYNEQFF. DNA for the CDR3: TGTGCCAGCAGGACTTCTAGCTCCTACAATGAGCAGTTCTTC. The rearrangement joins TRBV27 to TRBJ2-1; D is undetermined. Germline CDR1 and CDR2: MNHEY and SMNVEV (reference sequence). The ends were cut back, 6 bases at V and 0 bases at J, with 9 bases in the middle. The CDR3 spans 14 residues.

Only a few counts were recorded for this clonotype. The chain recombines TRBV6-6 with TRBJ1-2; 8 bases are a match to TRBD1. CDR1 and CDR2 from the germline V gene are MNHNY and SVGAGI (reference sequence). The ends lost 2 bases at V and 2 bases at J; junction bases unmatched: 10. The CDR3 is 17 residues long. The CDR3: CASSYVQGAGKNYGYTF. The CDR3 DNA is TGTGCCAGCAGTTACGTCCAGGGGGCGGGAAAGAACTATGGCTACACCTTC.

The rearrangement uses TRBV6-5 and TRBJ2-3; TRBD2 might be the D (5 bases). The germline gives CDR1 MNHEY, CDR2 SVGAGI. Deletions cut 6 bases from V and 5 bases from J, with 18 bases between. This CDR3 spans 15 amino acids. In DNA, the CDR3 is TGTGCCAGCAGAAGGACTCCCTATGCCCTAGATACGCAGTATTTT. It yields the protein CASRRTPYALDTQYF.

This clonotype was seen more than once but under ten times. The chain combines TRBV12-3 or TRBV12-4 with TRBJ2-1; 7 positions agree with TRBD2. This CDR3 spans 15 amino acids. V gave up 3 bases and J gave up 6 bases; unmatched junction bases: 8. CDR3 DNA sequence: TGTGCCAGCAGTTTCGTGGCAGCGGGATCCAATGAGCAGTTCTTC. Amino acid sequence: CASSFVAAGSNEQFF.

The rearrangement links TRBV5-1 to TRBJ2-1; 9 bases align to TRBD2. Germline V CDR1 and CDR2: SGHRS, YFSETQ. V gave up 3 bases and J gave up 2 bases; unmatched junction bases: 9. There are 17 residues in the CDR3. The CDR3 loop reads CASSSLKTSGAYNEQFF. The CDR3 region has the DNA TGCGCCAGCAGCTCACTAAAGACTAGCGGCGCCTACAATGAGCAGTTCTTC.

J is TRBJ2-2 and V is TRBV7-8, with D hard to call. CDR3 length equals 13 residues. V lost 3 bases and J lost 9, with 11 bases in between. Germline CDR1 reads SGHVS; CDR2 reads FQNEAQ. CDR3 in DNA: TGTGCCAGCAGCTTCTTGGCCTCTAGGGAGCTGTTTTTT. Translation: CASSFLASRELFF. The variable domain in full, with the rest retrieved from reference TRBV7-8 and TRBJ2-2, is GAGVSQSPRYKVAKRGQDVALRCDPISGHVSLFWYQQALGQGPEFLTYFQNEAQLDKSGLPSDRFFAERPEGSVSTLKIQRTQQEDSAVYLCASSFLASRELFFGEGSRLTVL.

The CDR3 loop reads CSVTRGAGYTEAFF. CDR3 sequence (DNA): TGCAGCGTGACCCGAGGGGCAGGATACACTGAAGCTTTCTTT. This chain uses TRBV29-1 with TRBJ1-1; perhaps TRBD1 as D (5 bases). Trimming removed 6 bases from V and 3 bases from J, with 17 bases in between. Per the germline V gene, CDR1 is SQVTM and CDR2 is ANQGSEA. The CDR3 totals 14 residues. The full variable domain, its missing parts supplied by reference TRBV29-1 and TRBJ1-1, is SAVISQKPSRDICQRGTSLTIQCQVDSQVTMMFWYRQQPGQSLTLIATANQGSEATYESGFVIDKFPISRPNLTFSTLTVSNMSPEDSSIYLCSVTRGAGYTEAFFGQGTRLTVV.

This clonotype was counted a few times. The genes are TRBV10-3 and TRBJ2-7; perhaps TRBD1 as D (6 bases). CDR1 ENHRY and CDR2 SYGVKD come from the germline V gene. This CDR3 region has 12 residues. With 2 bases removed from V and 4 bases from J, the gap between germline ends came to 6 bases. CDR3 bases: TGTGCCATCAGTGAGACAGGGTACGAGCAGTACTTC. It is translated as CAISETGYEQYF.

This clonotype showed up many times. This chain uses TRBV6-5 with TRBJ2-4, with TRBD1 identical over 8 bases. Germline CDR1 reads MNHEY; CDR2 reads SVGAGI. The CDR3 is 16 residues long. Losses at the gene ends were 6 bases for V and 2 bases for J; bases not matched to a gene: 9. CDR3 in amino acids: CASSPTGVGTKNIQYF. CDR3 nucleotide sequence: TGTGCCAGCAGCCCGACAGGGGTTGGAACCAAAAACATTCAGTACTTC.

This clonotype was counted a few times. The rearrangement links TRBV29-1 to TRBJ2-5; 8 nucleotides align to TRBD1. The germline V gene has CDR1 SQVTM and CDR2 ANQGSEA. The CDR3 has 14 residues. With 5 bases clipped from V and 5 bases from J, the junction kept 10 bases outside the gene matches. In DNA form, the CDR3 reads TGCAGCGTTCGGCCTTGGGCAGGGGGCGAGACCCAGTACTTC. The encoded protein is CSVRPWAGGETQYF.

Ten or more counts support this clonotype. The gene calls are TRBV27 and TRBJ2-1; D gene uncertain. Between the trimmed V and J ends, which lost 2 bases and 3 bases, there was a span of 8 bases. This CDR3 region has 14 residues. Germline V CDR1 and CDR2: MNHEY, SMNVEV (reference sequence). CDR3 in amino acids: CASSLATSYNEQFF. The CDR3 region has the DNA TGTGCCAGCAGTTTAGCCACCAGCTACAATGAGCAGTTCTTC.

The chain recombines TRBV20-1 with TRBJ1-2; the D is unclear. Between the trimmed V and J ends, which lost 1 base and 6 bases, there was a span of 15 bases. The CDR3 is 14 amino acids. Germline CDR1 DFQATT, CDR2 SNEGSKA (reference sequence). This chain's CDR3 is CSARAPGREHGYTF. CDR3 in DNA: TGCAGTGCTAGAGCCCCGGGGAGGGAGCATGGCTACACCTTC.

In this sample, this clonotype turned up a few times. The CDR3 is CATSSPHIGNEKLFF. The CDR3 DNA sequence: TGTGCCACCAGCTCCCCACATATCGGGAATGAAAAACTGTTTTTT. The chain uses TRBV15 and TRBJ1-4; D is unclear. The V end was cut by 5 bases, the J end by 5 bases, with 15 bases between. The CDR3 is 15 residues long. The V gene's germline CDR1 is LNHNV and CDR2 YYDKDF (reference sequence). The full variable domain, with the rest looked up from reference TRBV15 and TRBJ1-4, is DAMVIQNPRYQVTQFGKPVTLSCSQTLNHNVMYWYQQKSSQAPKLLFHYYDKDFNNEADTPDNFQSRRPNTSFCFLDIRSPGLGDTAMYLCATSSPHIGNEKLFFGSGTQLSVL.

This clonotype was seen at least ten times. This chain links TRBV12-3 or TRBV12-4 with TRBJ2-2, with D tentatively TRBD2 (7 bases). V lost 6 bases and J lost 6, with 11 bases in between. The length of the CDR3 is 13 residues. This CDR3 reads CASSPGGPGELFF. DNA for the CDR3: TGTGCCAGCAGCCCCGGGGGGCCCGGGGAGCTGTTTTTT.

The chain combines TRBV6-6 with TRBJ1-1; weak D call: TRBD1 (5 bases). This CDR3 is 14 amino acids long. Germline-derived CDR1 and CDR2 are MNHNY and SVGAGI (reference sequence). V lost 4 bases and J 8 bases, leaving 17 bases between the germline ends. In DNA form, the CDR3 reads TGTGCCAGCAGTTCGACGACAGCGGACTTAGAAGCTTTCTTT. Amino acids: CASSSTTADLEAFF.

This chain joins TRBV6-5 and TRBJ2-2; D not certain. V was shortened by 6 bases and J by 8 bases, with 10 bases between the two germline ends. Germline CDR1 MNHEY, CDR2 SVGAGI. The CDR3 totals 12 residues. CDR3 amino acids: CASRFGSGELFF. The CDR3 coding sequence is TGTGCCAGCAGATTCGGGTCGGGGGAGCTGTTTTTT.

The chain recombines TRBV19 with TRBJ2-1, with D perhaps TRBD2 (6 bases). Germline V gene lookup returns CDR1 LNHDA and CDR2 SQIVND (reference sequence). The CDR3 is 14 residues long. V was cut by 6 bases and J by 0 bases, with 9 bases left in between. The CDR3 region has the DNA TGTGCCAGTAGGGGGGGACGCTCCTACAATGAGCAGTTCTTC. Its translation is CASRGGRSYNEQFF.

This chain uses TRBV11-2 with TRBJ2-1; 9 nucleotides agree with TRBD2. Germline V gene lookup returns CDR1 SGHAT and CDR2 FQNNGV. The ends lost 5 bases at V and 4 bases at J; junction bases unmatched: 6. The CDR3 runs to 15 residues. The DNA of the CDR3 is TGTGCCAGCAGCCCATCTAGCGGGGCTTACAATGAGCAGTTCTTC. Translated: CASSPSSGAYNEQFF.

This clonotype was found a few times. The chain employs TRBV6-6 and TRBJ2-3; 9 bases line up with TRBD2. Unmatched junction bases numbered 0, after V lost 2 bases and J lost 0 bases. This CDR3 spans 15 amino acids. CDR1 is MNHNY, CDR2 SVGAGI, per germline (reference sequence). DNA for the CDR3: TGTGCCAGCAGTTACCTAGCGGGGAGCACAGATACGCAGTATTTT. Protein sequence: CASSYLAGSTDTQYF.

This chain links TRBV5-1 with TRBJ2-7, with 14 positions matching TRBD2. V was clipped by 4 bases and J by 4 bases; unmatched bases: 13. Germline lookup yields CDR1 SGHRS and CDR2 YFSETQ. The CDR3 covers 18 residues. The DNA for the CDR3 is TGCGCCAGCAGCCCCGGGACTAGCGGGGGCACCAACCGTTACGAGCAGTACTTC. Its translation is CASSPGTSGGTNRYEQYF.

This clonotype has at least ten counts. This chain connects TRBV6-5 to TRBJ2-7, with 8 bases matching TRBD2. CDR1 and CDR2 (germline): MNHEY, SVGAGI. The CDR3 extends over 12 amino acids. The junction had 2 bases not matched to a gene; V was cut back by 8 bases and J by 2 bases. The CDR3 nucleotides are TGTGCCAGCCAGCGGGGGACCTACGAGCAGTACTTC. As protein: CASQRGTYEQYF.

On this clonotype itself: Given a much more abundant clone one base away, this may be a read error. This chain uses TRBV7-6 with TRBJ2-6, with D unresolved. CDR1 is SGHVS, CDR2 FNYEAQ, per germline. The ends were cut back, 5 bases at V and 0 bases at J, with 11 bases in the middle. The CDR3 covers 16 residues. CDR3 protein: CASSPKGYSGANVLTF. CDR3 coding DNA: TGTGCCAGCAGCCCTAAGGGATACTCTGGGGCCAACGTCCTGACTTTC. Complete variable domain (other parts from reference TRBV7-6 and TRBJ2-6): GAGVSQSPRYKVTKRGQDVALRCDPISGHVSLYWYRQALGQGPEFLTYFNYEAQQDKSGLPNDRFSAERPEGSISTLTIQRTEQRDSAMYRCASSPKGYSGANVLTFGAGSRLTVL.